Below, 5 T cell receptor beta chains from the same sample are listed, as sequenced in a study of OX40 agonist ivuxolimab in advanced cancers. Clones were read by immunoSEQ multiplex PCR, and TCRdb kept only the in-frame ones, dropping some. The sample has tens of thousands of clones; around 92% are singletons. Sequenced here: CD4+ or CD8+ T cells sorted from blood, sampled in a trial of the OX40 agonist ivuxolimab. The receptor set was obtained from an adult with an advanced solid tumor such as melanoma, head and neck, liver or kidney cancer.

CDR3 in amino acids: CATPGYPPRSQHF. The CDR3 region has the DNA TGTGCCACCCCAGGGTACCCCCCACGATCCCAGCATTTT. The rearrangement links TRBV12-1 to TRBJ1-5; the table gives TRBD1 as D, unverified against the DNA. TRBV12-1 is labeled a pseudogene. This CDR3 contains 13 residues.

Here the CDR3 DNA reads TGTGCCAGCAGCCAAGGAGCGGGACAGGAAAACACTGAAGCTTTCTTT. Translation: CASSQGAGQENTEAFF. The chain has TRBV14 and TRBJ1-1, with 8 bases identical to TRBD1. This CDR3 contains 16 residues. The germline V gene has CDR1 SGHDN and CDR2 FVKESK. After removal of 1 base from V and 2 bases from J, the junction contained 6 bases not matched to a gene.

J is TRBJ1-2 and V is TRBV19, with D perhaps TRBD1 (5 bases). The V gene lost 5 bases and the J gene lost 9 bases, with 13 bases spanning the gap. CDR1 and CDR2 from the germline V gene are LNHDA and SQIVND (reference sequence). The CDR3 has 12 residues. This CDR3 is CASSGEWGSYTF. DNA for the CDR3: TGTGCCAGTAGTGGGGAATGGGGGAGCTACACCTTC.

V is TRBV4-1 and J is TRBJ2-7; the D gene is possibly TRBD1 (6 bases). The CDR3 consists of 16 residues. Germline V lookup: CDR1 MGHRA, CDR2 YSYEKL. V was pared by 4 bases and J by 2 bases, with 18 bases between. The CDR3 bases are TGCGCCAGCAGCCTAGGTGGCGTGACAGGAGCCTACGAGCAGTACTTC. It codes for CASSLGGVTGAYEQYF.

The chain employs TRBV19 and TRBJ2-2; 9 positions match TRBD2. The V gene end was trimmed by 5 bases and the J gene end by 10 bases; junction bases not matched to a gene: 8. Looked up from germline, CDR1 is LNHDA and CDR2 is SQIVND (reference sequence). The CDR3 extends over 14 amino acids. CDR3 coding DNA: TGTGCCAGTAGTCCCCTCGCGGGGGGGCCGGAGCTGTTTTTT. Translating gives CASSPLAGGPELFF.